This T cell receptor (beta chain) was sequenced in a study of T cell changes during pregnancy in multiple sclerosis. Only in-frame clones appear in the TCRdb table, and some are missing; sequencing was by immunoSEQ multiplex PCR. Counted here are some 40,000 clones, 90% to 95% occurring once; the ten biggest clones make up 0.7% to 1%. Germline V gene sequence: CDR1 KGHSH, CDR2 LQKENI. CDR3 length equals 15 residues. Germline trimming cut 3 bases from V and 2 bases from J; bases unmatched to any gene: 1. This receptor was obtained from a female donor with multiple sclerosis, enrolled in a pregnancy study. The source material was CD4+ T cells from peripheral blood mononuclear cells, sampled in the third trimester of pregnancy. V usage is TRBV18 and J usage is TRBJ1-3, with 10 bases that match TRBD1. The CDR3 loop reads CASSPGTGAGNTIYF. DNA of the CDR3: TGTGCCAGCTCACCCGGGACAGGGGCTGGAAACACCATATATTTT.